The rows below give T cell receptor beta chains drawn from one sample of a study of T cells after yellow fever vaccination. TCRdb analysed the 5' RACE reads with MiXCR anew, one entry per CDR3 protein. The profile shows about 580,000 distinct CDR3 sequences, less than 20% of them singletons. This sample comprised PBMCs, obtained about 5 days after the first yellow fever vaccination. The receptors were sampled from a man younger than 30 who received the YFV17D yellow fever vaccine. Both conserved end residues are part of each CDR3. The D gene is left open where the match is weak. Some rows have no size entry. The others give once, few or many, or a class for an expanded clone.

>TRBV4-3|few|-|TRBJ2-1
CASSQDRAGFNEQFF
TGCGCCAGCAGCCAAGATAGGGCTGGGTTCAATGAGCAGTTCTTC
>TRBV10-3|-|TRBD1|TRBJ1-4
CAISGRQGGQEKLFF
TGTGCCATCAGTGGACGACAGGGGGGACAAGAAAAACTGTTTTTT
>TRBV5-4|-|-|TRBJ1-2
CASSPTTLEGYGYTF
TGTGCCAGCAGCCCGACAACGTTAGAGGGGTATGGCTACACCTTC
>TRBV5-1|many|-|TRBJ1-1
CASSLGTTVNTEAFF
TGCGCCAGCAGCTTGGGAACCACAGTGAACACTGAAGCTTTCTTT
>TRBV12-3/TRBV12-4|many|TRBD1|TRBJ2-2
CASSLVHRGGTGELFF
TGTGCCAGCAGTTTAGTCCACAGGGGCGGCACCGGGGAGCTGTTTTTT
>TRBV9|-|TRBD1|TRBJ2-2
CASSPTGGHNGELFF
TGTGCCAGCAGCCCGACAGGGGGTCATAACGGGGAGCTGTTTTTT
>TRBV4-3|-|-|TRBJ2-6
CASSKSDSSGANVLTF
TGCGCCAGCAGCAAATCGGACAGCTCTGGGGCCAACGTCCTGACTTTC
>TRBV12-3/TRBV12-4|-|-|TRBJ2-5
CASSEFGTPQETQYF
TGTGCCAGCAGTGAGTTCGGGACACCTCAAGAGACCCAGTACTTC
>TRBV5-5|few|TRBD1|TRBJ1-3
CASSVAGQDGNTIYF
TGTGCCAGCAGCGTAGCTGGACAGGATGGAAACACCATATATTTT
>TRBV5-8|few|TRBD2|TRBJ2-2
CASSLARTSGNTGELFF
TGTGCCAGCAGCTTGGCCAGGACTAGCGGTAACACCGGGGAGCTGTTTTTT
>TRBV5-8|-|-|TRBJ2-1
CASSLDGPGQFF
TGTGCCAGCAGCCTAGACGGGCCCGGGCAGTTCTTC
>TRBV11-2|-|-|TRBJ2-5
CASSLVVGAVETQYF
TGTGCCAGCAGCTTAGTAGTGGGGGCGGTTGAGACCCAGTACTTC
>TRBV7-9|many|-|TRBJ1-1
CASSLEGGENTEAFF
TGTGCCAGCAGCTTAGAGGGAGGAGAGAACACTGAAGCTTTCTTT
>TRBV18|-|TRBD1|TRBJ2-1
CASSPDRAGNEQFF
TGTGCCAGCTCCCCGGACAGGGCAGGTAATGAGCAGTTCTTC
>TRBV11-2|few|-|TRBJ2-5
CASSSDSAQRRTQYF
TGTGCCAGCAGCTCGGACTCAGCCCAGCGTCGGACCCAGTACTTC